This passage covers 14 T cell receptor beta chains from one sample sequenced in a study of CD8+CD57+ T cells in acquired aplastic anemia. Previously, flow cytometry had revealed CD8+CD57+ cell expansion in the patients chosen for sequencing. The study profiled TCR beta VDJ and CDR3 using genomic DNA as template. TCRdb itself ran the reads through MiXCR, one entry per CDR3 protein. The sample holds about 270,000 distinct CDR3 sequences, roughly 80% seen once. Sequenced material: sorted CD4+, CD8+, or CD8+CD57+ T cells (not recorded which) from PBMCs. These receptors originate from a human donor with aplastic anemia.

V and J are TRBV6-5 and TRBJ1-3; D is possibly TRBD1 (6 bases). CDR1 and CDR2 from the germline V gene are MNHEY and SVGAGI. This CDR3 has 16 residues. Trimming left V 8 bases short and J 0 bases short, with 17 bases between. The CDR3 protein is CASYRAGAYSGNTIYF. The DNA of the CDR3 is TGTGCCAGCTATAGGGCAGGGGCCTACTCTGGAAACACCATATATTTT.

The CDR3 loop reads CASSFDGTSGSTDTQYF. The CDR3 region has the DNA TGTGCCAGCAGCTTCGATGGGACTAGCGGAAGCACAGATACGCAGTATTTT. The chain carries TRBV11-2 and TRBJ2-3; 11 bases are shared with TRBD2. The CDR3 is made up of 17 amino acids. From germline, CDR1 is SGHAT and CDR2 FQNNGV. The ends lost 3 bases at V and 0 bases at J; junction bases unmatched: 5.

Concerning this clonotype: Its ends do not fully match the called genes, so a read error is possible. The V and J genes are TRBV7-9 and TRBJ2-3; D is perhaps TRBD2 (5 bases). The CDR3 runs 14 residues. The germline V gene encodes CDR1 SEHNR and CDR2 FQNEAQ (reference sequence). DNA of the CDR3: TGTGCCAGCAGCTTACAAAGAGGCCGGGATACGCAGGATTTT. Its protein product is CASSLQRGRDTQDF.

The genes are TRBV7-8 and TRBJ2-7; D gene ambiguous. V dropped 0 bases and J dropped 4 bases, with 22 bases sitting between them. The CDR3 consists of 18 residues. Germline V gives CDR1 SGHVS, CDR2 FQNEAQ. The CDR3 DNA sequence: TGTGCCAGCAGCTTAGCGCGAGGTCCGGCAGCCCTTTATTACGAGCAGTACGTC. It is translated as CASSLARGPAALYYEQYV.

The chain carries TRBV20-1 and TRBJ1-6, with 9 bases aligning to TRBD1. The CDR3 is 16 amino acids. The germline CDR1 and CDR2 sequences are DFQATT and SNEGSKA (reference sequence). The V and J ends lost 1 base and 8 bases, in that order; junction bases with no gene match: 9. The CDR3 region has the DNA TGCAGTGCTAGAGGTAGGGACAGGGAGACGGATTCACCCCTCCACTTT. Protein product: CSARGRDRETDSPLHF.

Notes on this clonotype: The junction does not match germline at one end; this may be a read error. The chain combines TRBV9 with TRBJ2-2; 7 bases fit TRBD1. The CDR3 consists of 14 residues. CDR1 is SGDLS, CDR2 YYNGEE, per germline. CDR3 sequence reads: CASSDRQGPINELF. The CDR3 region has the DNA TGTGCCAGCAGCGATCGACAGGGCCCGATCAATGAGCTTTTT.

The chain uses TRBV5-4 and TRBJ2-3; D is perhaps TRBD2 (5 bases). The CDR3 loop spans 15 amino acids. V was shortened by 0 bases and J by 0 bases, with 8 bases between the two germline ends. CDR1 SGHNT and CDR2 YYREEE come from the germline V gene (reference sequence). The CDR3, as DNA: TGTGCCAGCAGCTTGGGGCGGGCGAGCACAGATACGCAGTATTTT. This gives the protein CASSLGRASTDTQYF.

The J gene is TRBJ2-4, the V gene TRBV7-8; no clear D. The CDR3 is 12 amino acids. V was shortened by 8 bases and J by 16 bases, with 21 bases between the two germline ends. The germline gives CDR1 SGHVS, CDR2 FQNEAQ. CDR3 protein: CASGLAGNIDYF. CDR3 sequence (DNA): TGTGCCAGCGGATTAGCTGGGAACATTGATTACTTC.

The chain carries TRBV7-8 and TRBJ2-3, with 9 bases aligning to TRBD2. The CDR3 is 14 amino acids. Germline loops: CDR1 SGHVS, CDR2 FQNEAQ. V trimming: 4 bases; J trimming: 11 bases; junction bases outside the gene matches: 10. This CDR3 is CASSSAGGRGQQYF. CDR3 bases: TGTGCCAGCAGCTCAGCGGGAGGTCGCGGACAGCAGTATTTT.

This chain links TRBV13 with TRBJ2-5; the D is unclear. The germline CDR1 and CDR2 sequences are PRHDT and FYEKMQ (reference sequence). The CDR3 covers 14 residues. V shed 5 bases and J shed 0 bases, with 10 bases lying between them. The CDR3 DNA reads as TGTGCCAGCAGCGCGGCGGCGTACCAAGAGACCCAGTACTTC. Its protein is CASSAAAYQETQYF.

This chain joins TRBV7-9 and TRBJ2-5; 9 bases agree with TRBD2. The CDR3 is made up of 15 amino acids. J gave up 12 bases and V 5 bases, and 16 bases lay outside the gene matches. Germline V lookup: CDR1 SEHNR, CDR2 FQNEAQ (reference sequence). CDR3 DNA sequence: TGTGCCAGCAGCCTACAGAGAAGCGGGGGGAAGACTGAGTACTTC. This translates into CASSLQRSGGKTEYF.

This clonotype was picked up one time. It is unclear where the CDR3 begins or ends on the DNA, so no DNA is shown, and the CDR3 is as TCRdb lists it. The rearrangement links TRBV7-8 to TRBJ1-2. CDR1 and CDR2 (germline): SGHVS, FQNEAQ. The CDR3 extends over 16 residues, inclusive of both ends. This chain's CDR3 is CASSVGSDGQYFGYTF.

A remark on this clonotype: No DNA is shown, since the ends of the CDR3 on it are uncertain; the CDR3 is the one TCRdb lists. The genes are TRBV2 and TRBJ1-2; the D call TRBD1 from the table was never checked on the DNA. The germline CDR1 and CDR2 sequences are SNHLY and FYNNEI. The CDR3 comprises 17 residues, both ends counted. The CDR3 loop is CASSDDGGRQETQYFGF.

For this clonotype: One end of the junction does not line up with germline, which may come from a read error. The V call is TRBV7-3, the J call TRBJ2-7; D not certain. This CDR3 comprises 14 residues. Germline-derived CDR1 and CDR2 are SGHTA and FQGTGA. CDR3 region: CASSTTGSSDEQYF. The CDR3 DNA sequence: TGTGCCAGCAGCACAACCGGAAGCTCCGACGAGCAGTACTTC.